The entry that follows covers one T cell receptor (beta chain) sequence. The sample belongs to a study of CD8+CD57+ T cells in acquired aplastic anemia. CDR3 and TCR beta VDJ profiling relied on genomic DNA as the template. One entry per CDR3 protein, called by TCRdb with MiXCR from the reads. This table holds hundreds of thousands of distinct CDR3 sequences, around a third found once. All patients picked for sequencing had shown, by flow cytometry, an expansion of CD8+CD57+ cells. Germline CDR1 is LGHNA and CDR2 is YNFKEQ. The CDR3 extends over 16 amino acids. The specimen sequenced was sorted CD4+, CD8+, or CD8+CD57+ T cells (not recorded which) from PBMCs. This chain uses TRBV4-2 with TRBJ2-7; D might be TRBD2 (6 bases). The better agreement between TRBJ2-1 and the DNA end casts doubt on the J call. This receptor was identified in a human donor with aplastic anemia. The CDR3 sequence: CASSQDPAGPHNEQFF. Written as DNA, the CDR3 is TGTGCCAGCAGCCAGGATCCAGCGGGTCCACACAATGAGCAGTTCTTC.